This is a list of T cell receptor beta chains from one sample in a study of cytomegalovirus exposure and HLA in healthy donors. Sequenced by immunoSEQ multiplex PCR; TCRdb stores in-frame clones only, minus some. This sample has 150,000 to 200,000 clones; over 80% occur once, and the top ten carry about 4%. The sample consisted of PBMCs. The receptors here all came from a man aged 45 to 65 in good health and CMV-seropositive. Both conserved end residues are part of each CDR3. Each record gives: clone size, J gene, V gene, D gene, CDR3 protein. A D gene is named only where the DNA matches it firmly. Expanded clones are given a class, and other clones once, few, many or no size at all.

size: -; J: TRBJ1-1; V: TRBV5-6; D: -; CDR3: CASSLGQPVTNTEAFF
size: -; J: TRBJ1-3; V: TRBV27; D: -; CDR3: CASSLVLGNTIYF
size: -; J: TRBJ1-1; V: TRBV5-1; D: -; CDR3: CASSHQGPGEAFF
size: few; J: TRBJ2-1; V: TRBV27; D: TRBD1; CDR3: CASSLTGGISNEQFF
size: once; J: TRBJ2-7; V: TRBV7-2; D: TRBD2; CDR3: CASSLAPSLAQNEQYF
size: -; J: TRBJ2-7; V: TRBV27; D: -; CDR3: CASSLKGLTYEQYF
size: few; J: TRBJ1-6; V: TRBV6-1; D: -; CDR3: CATHRTENSPLHF
size: -; J: TRBJ2-5; V: TRBV27; D: TRBD1; CDR3: CASSSGTAQETQYF
size: -; J: TRBJ2-1; V: TRBV19; D: TRBD2; CDR3: CASSIPSGRASEQFF
size: -; J: TRBJ2-7; V: TRBV5-4; D: -; CDR3: CASSPGGLARYEQYF
size: -; J: TRBJ2-1; V: TRBV30; D: TRBD2; CDR3: CAWSSGDEQFF
size: -; J: TRBJ1-6; V: TRBV6-4; D: -; CDR3: CASMSTGVGSPLHF
size: -; J: TRBJ2-5; V: TRBV5-1; D: TRBD2; CDR3: CASSYSGGGWQETQYF
size: -; J: TRBJ1-5; V: TRBV10-1; D: -; CDR3: CASISDQPQHF
size: few; J: TRBJ2-3; V: TRBV12-5; D: -; CDR3: CASGGLDTQYF
size: -; J: TRBJ2-5; V: TRBV7-9; D: TRBD1; CDR3: CASSLGQGQTQYF
size: -; J: TRBJ2-7; V: TRBV29-1; D: TRBD1; CDR3: CSVGYRGLSNEQYF
size: -; J: TRBJ2-1; V: TRBV1; D: -; CDR3: CTSSHMMASGRQRTYNEQFF
size: -; J: TRBJ1-1; V: TRBV28; D: -; CDR3: CASSSPLAEAFF
size: -; J: TRBJ2-7; V: TRBV4-1; D: -; CDR3: CASSQDISVYEQYF
size: -; J: TRBJ1-1; V: TRBV5-1; D: -; CDR3: CASSVTGYTEAFF
size: -; J: TRBJ1-1; V: TRBV18; D: -; CDR3: CASSPGAQNTEAFF
size: few; J: TRBJ1-4; V: TRBV6-5; D: TRBD1; CDR3: CASQRAGGASEKLFF
size: -; J: TRBJ2-7; V: TRBV7-9; D: TRBD1; CDR3: CASSWDSPYEQYF
size: -; J: TRBJ1-2; V: TRBV29-1; D: TRBD1; CDR3: CSVEDRGRFGYGYTF
size: once; J: TRBJ2-7; V: TRBV5-1; D: TRBD1; CDR3: CASSSQGTHEQYF
size: -; J: TRBJ2-7; V: TRBV6-5; D: TRBD2; CDR3: CASRDWTSGLYEQYF
size: -; J: TRBJ2-4; V: TRBV15; D: -; CDR3: CATSRVGGKNIQYF
size: -; J: TRBJ1-2; V: TRBV29-1; D: TRBD1; CDR3: CSVELRQGYGYTF
size: -; J: TRBJ2-5; V: TRBV5-1; D: TRBD2; CDR3: CASSLAVAGVQETQYF
size: -; J: TRBJ2-7; V: TRBV5-5; D: TRBD1; CDR3: CASIQLQGLRNEQYF
size: -; J: TRBJ2-1; V: TRBV7-3; D: -; CDR3: CASSFTRSTYNEQFF
size: -; J: TRBJ2-7; V: TRBV7-8; D: TRBD2; CDR3: CASSLVLGGGYEQYF
size: once; J: TRBJ2-7; V: TRBV28; D: -; CDR3: CASQGLNEQYF
size: -; J: TRBJ1-4; V: TRBV30; D: -; CDR3: CAWSPPVGASEKLFF
size: -; J: TRBJ2-3; V: TRBV29-1; D: TRBD2; CDR3: CSVEVAGGPRDTQYF
size: -; J: TRBJ1-1; V: TRBV7-3; D: -; CDR3: CASSLGSPTEAFF
size: -; J: TRBJ1-3; V: TRBV28; D: -; CDR3: CASGQGIGIGSGNTIYF
size: -; J: TRBJ1-5; V: TRBV18; D: -; CDR3: CASSPGAGVSNQPQHF
size: -; J: TRBJ2-3; V: TRBV9; D: -; CDR3: CASSLSAVFPDTQYF
size: -; J: TRBJ2-2; V: TRBV14; D: TRBD1; CDR3: CASSPGWTGVNTGELFF
size: -; J: TRBJ2-3; V: TRBV29-1; D: -; CDR3: CSVGRDSSGWDTQYF
size: -; J: TRBJ2-6; V: TRBV19; D: TRBD1; CDR3: CASSTTGAGANVLTF
size: -; J: TRBJ2-1; V: TRBV7-3; D: TRBD1; CDR3: CASSLDRGLYNEQFF
size: -; J: TRBJ1-5; V: TRBV14; D: -; CDR3: CASSHVDRRDQPQHF